Each of the 25 T cell receptor beta chains below was sequenced from the same sample in a study of TIL therapy for anti-PD-1-resistant metastatic lung cancer. Time point meaning: pre-treatment sample, taken before nivolumab and TIL therapy. The immunoSEQ assay was v3. TCRdb's table, derived via immunoSEQ multiplex PCR, lists solely in-frame clones and lacks some. The sample records some 43,000 clones, around 80% being singletons. The sample in question was blood, obtained at baseline. These receptors were obtained from a man between 65 and 85 years old with non-small cell lung cancer.

The V call is TRBV19, the J call TRBJ2-6, with 7 positions matching TRBD1. The CDR3 length is 16 residues. The ends lost 5 bases at V and 0 bases at J; junction bases unmatched: 4. Germline V gene sequence: CDR1 LNHDA, CDR2 SQIVND (reference sequence). In DNA, the CDR3 is TGTGCCAGTAGTGCGGACAGGACCTCTGGGGCCAACGTCCTGACTTTC. It codes for CASSADRTSGANVLTF.

This clone came up a few times. The chain combines TRBV29-1 with TRBJ1-3; 7 bases agree with TRBD1. The CDR3 is 20 amino acids. Germline V gene lookup returns CDR1 SQVTM and CDR2 ANQGSEA. V dropped 7 bases and J dropped 2; count of bases not matched to a gene: 26. The CDR3: CSATFINRGVNRETGNTIYF. The CDR3, as DNA: TGCAGCGCGACTTTCATTAACAGGGGAGTAAACAGGGAAACTGGAAACACCATATATTTT.

The chain employs TRBV5-6 and TRBJ1-1; 7 bases match TRBD1. V shed 0 bases, J shed 4 bases, and the junction held 6 bases outside the gene matches. The germline V gene has CDR1 SGHDT and CDR2 YYEEEE. This CDR3 is 15 amino acids long. The CDR3 region is CASSLVGGDRTEAFF. CDR3 bases: TGTGCCAGCAGCTTGGTAGGGGGCGATCGCACTGAAGCTTTCTTT.

This clone was recorded only once. The chain carries TRBV5-1 and TRBJ1-4; a possible D gene is TRBD1 (5 bases). The CDR3 contains 14 residues. Germline V lookup: CDR1 SGHRS, CDR2 YFSETQ. Deletions cut 0 bases from V and 5 bases from J, with 8 bases between. The DNA for the CDR3 is TGCGCCAGCAGCTTGGGACAGCAGAATGAAAAACTGTTTTTT. Protein: CASSLGQQNEKLFF.

J is TRBJ2-1 and V is TRBV29-1; 15 bases agree with TRBD2. The CDR3 covers 17 residues. The V gene's germline CDR1 is SQVTM and CDR2 ANQGSEA. J was trimmed by 3 bases and V by 3 bases; bases with no gene match: 6. The CDR3 DNA follows: TGCAGCGTTGATGGACTAGCGGGAGGGGGAAGCTACAATGAGCAGTTCTTC. It encodes CSVDGLAGGGSYNEQFF.

The chain is built from TRBV7-2 and TRBJ1-5, with D possibly TRBD1 on 6 matching bases. Germline assignment: CDR1 SGHTA and CDR2 FQGNSA. The length of the CDR3 is 15 residues. V shed 2 bases and J shed 4 bases, with 12 bases lying between them. CDR3 loop: CASSLLLGQNQPQHF. CDR3 in DNA: TGTGCCAGCAGCTTACTTTTAGGACAGAATCAGCCCCAGCATTTT. The entire variable domain, with the rest obtained from reference TRBV7-2 and TRBJ1-5, is as follows: GAGVSQSPSNKVTEKGKDVELRCDPISGHTALYWYRQSLGQGLEFLIYFQGNSAPDKSGLPSDRFSAERTGGSVSTLTIQRTQQEDSAVYLCASSLLLGQNQPQHFGDGTRLSIL.

The V gene is TRBV7-2, the J gene TRBJ2-7; 7 nucleotides line up with TRBD1. CDR3 length: 15 amino acids. Germline V gives CDR1 SGHTA, CDR2 FQGNSA. V shed 5 bases and J 6 bases; nucleotides not matched to a gene: 13. The CDR3 reads CASSLGQDPRGEQYF. CDR3 in DNA: TGTGCCAGCAGCCTCGGACAGGACCCTAGGGGCGAGCAGTACTTC.

This sequence joins TRBV7-2 and TRBJ2-3, with D perhaps matching TRBD1 (6 bases). The CDR3 covers 13 residues. The V end was cut by 4 bases, the J end by 7 bases, with 12 bases between. Germline CDR1 is SGHTA and CDR2 is FQGNSA. CDR3 region: CASSSLRGYTQYF. CDR3 in DNA: TGTGCCAGCAGCTCTTTGAGGGGGTATACGCAGTATTTT.

This chain connects TRBV28 to TRBJ2-3, with TRBD2 as a possible D gene (7 bases). The germline V gene has CDR1 MDHEN and CDR2 SYDVKM. Deletions cut 3 bases from V and 2 bases from J, with 15 bases between. This CDR3 contains 16 residues. The CDR3 is CASSLGRGVFTDTQYF. CDR3 coding DNA: TGTGCCAGCAGTTTGGGGAGGGGGGTATTCACAGATACGCAGTATTTT.

The V gene is TRBV6-5, the J gene TRBJ2-7; D possibly corresponds to TRBD2 (6 bases). The V gene lost 2 bases and the J gene lost 3 bases, with 14 bases spanning the gap. The CDR3 is 15 residues long. CDR1 and CDR2 (germline): MNHEY, SVGAGI. The CDR3 region has the DNA TGTGCCAGCAGTTACGGAGGGGTCTTCCTCTACGAGCAGTACTTC. Its translation: CASSYGGVFLYEQYF.

The chain links TRBV5-8 to TRBJ2-3; D remains ambiguous. Germline CDR1 is SGHTS and CDR2 is YDEGEE. This CDR3 comprises 16 residues. Trimming cost V 2 bases and J 1 base, with 14 bases left between them. CDR3 protein: CASSLDWSGGTDTQYF. The CDR3 DNA is TGTGCCAGCAGCTTAGATTGGTCGGGCGGCACAGATACGCAGTATTTT. Looking up the rest from reference TRBV5-8 and TRBJ2-3 gives the full variable domain: EAGVTQSPTHLIKTRGQQATLRCSPISGHTSVYWYQQALGLGLQFLLWYDEGEERNRGNFPPRFSGRQFPNYSSELNVNALELEDSALYLCASSLDWSGGTDTQYFGPGTRLTVL.

The chain couples TRBV6-6 to TRBJ1-2, with D perhaps TRBD1 (5 bases). Germline V CDR1 and CDR2: MNHNY, SVGAGI (reference sequence). The CDR3 has 14 amino acids. Trimming removed 2 bases from V and 0 bases from J, with 7 bases in between. CDR3 DNA: TGTGCCAGCAGTTACACAGGAGCTAACTATGGCTACACCTTC. Protein sequence: CASSYTGANYGYTF.

CDR3 residues: CASGRGGGGTGELFF. As DNA, the CDR3 is TGTGCCAGCGGGAGAGGGGGCGGTGGCACCGGGGAGCTGTTTTTT. This rearrangement joins TRBV6-5 to TRBJ2-2; the match to TRBD1 covers 7 bases. The V gene end was trimmed by 8 bases and the J gene end by 4 bases; junction bases not matched to a gene: 10. The germline V gene has CDR1 MNHEY and CDR2 SVGAGI. The CDR3 length is 15 residues.

Worth noting for this clone: Other DNA sequences in the same sample also yield this CDR3. The V call is TRBV6-6, the J call TRBJ2-2; 8 bases are a match to TRBD1. Trimming at V came to 8 bases and at J to 6 bases, leaving 14 bases not matched to a gene. This CDR3 comprises 16 residues. Germline CDR1 reads MNHNY; CDR2 reads SVGAGI (reference sequence). In DNA, the CDR3 is TGTGCCAGCGCCAAGGACAGGGAAAGATTGGCCGGGGAGCTGTTTTTT. This encodes CASAKDRERLAGELFF.

The chain carries TRBV20-1 and TRBJ2-1; D possibly uses TRBD1 or TRBD2 (5 bases each). The CDR3 is 10 residues long. The germline V and J ends were trimmed by 6 bases and 11 bases, with 11 bases remaining between them. The germline CDR1 and CDR2 sequences are DFQATT and SNEGSKA (reference sequence). CDR3 nucleotides: TGCAGTGCAACTAGGGGTAAGCAGTTCTTC. This encodes CSATRGKQFF.

The V call is TRBV5-6, the J call TRBJ2-3; D is uncertain. The CDR3 spans 13 residues. Trimming took off 2 bases at V and 1 base at J, with 5 bases between the two ends. Germline V lookup: CDR1 SGHDT, CDR2 YYEEEE. The CDR3 reads CASSFTGTDTQYF. The CDR3 bases are TGTGCCAGCAGCTTCACAGGCACAGATACGCAGTATTTT.

This clone was seen only a few times. The CDR3 loop reads CASRPQGSLNSPLHF. The CDR3 DNA follows: TGTGCCAGCCGTCCACAGGGCTCCTTGAATTCACCCCTCCACTTT. This chain links TRBV28 with TRBJ1-6, with D maybe TRBD1 (6 bases). Per germline, CDR1 MDHEN and CDR2 SYDVKM. V was cut by 8 bases and J by 7 bases, with 18 bases left in between. This CDR3 comprises 15 residues.

The rearrangement links TRBV5-4 to TRBJ1-4, with 7 positions matching TRBD1. This CDR3 is 15 amino acids long. The ends lost 0 bases at V and 4 bases at J; junction bases unmatched: 3. Germline CDR1 reads SGHNT; CDR2 reads YYREEE (reference sequence). CDR3 DNA sequence: TGTGCCAGCAGCTTGGGGGGACAGATTAATGAAAAACTGTTTTTT. Translated: CASSLGGQINEKLFF.

This clone has only one observation. The chain joins TRBV9 to TRBJ2-5, with 12 positions matching TRBD2. J lost 5 bases, V lost 2 bases, and 7 bases had no gene match. From germline, CDR1 is SGDLS and CDR2 YYNGEE. The CDR3 length is 16 residues. The CDR3 DNA reads as TGTGCCAGCAGCGTTCTAGCGGGAGGGCCATGGGAGACCCAGTACTTC. It specifies CASSVLAGGPWETQYF.

The chain recombines TRBV19 with TRBJ2-7, with TRBD1 as a possible D gene (6 bases). The CDR3 runs to 14 residues. Germline CDR1 is LNHDA and CDR2 is SQIVND (reference sequence). The V and J ends lost 5 bases and 1 base respectively, with 12 bases between them. The CDR3 DNA follows: TGTGCCAGTAGTTCCGACAGGTTGTCCTACGAGCAGTACTTC. It specifies CASSSDRLSYEQYF.

This sequence joins TRBV4-1 and TRBJ1-3, with TRBD1 matching 8 bases. With 1 base clipped from V and 4 bases from J, the junction kept 9 bases outside the gene matches. This CDR3 contains 17 residues. CDR1 is MGHRA, CDR2 YSYEKL, per germline. CDR3 DNA sequence: TGCGCCAGCAGCCAAGTGTCTCAGGGGGCATCCGGAAACACCATATATTTT. The encoded protein is CASSQVSQGASGNTIYF.

The V and J genes are TRBV11-2 and TRBJ2-1; 8 nucleotides agree with TRBD2. This CDR3 comprises 15 residues. V gave up 2 bases and J gave up 0 bases; unmatched junction bases: 0. Germline V gives CDR1 SGHAT, CDR2 FQNNGV. The CDR3, as DNA: TGTGCCAGCAGCTTAACTAGCGGCTCCTACAATGAGCAGTTCTTC. It is translated as CASSLTSGSYNEQFF.

CDR3 protein: CSGASRGAGELFF. CDR3 DNA: TGCAGCGGTGCCTCGAGGGGAGCCGGGGAGCTGTTTTTT. The rearrangement links TRBV29-1 to TRBJ2-2; D possibly uses TRBD1 or TRBD2 (5 bases each). Germline-derived CDR1 and CDR2 are SQVTM and ANQGSEA. Trimming took off 7 bases at V and 6 bases at J, with 15 bases between the two ends. The length of the CDR3 is 13 residues.

This clone was recorded once. The rearrangement links TRBV7-2 to TRBJ2-7; D may be TRBD1 or TRBD2 (5 bases each). The germline V gene has CDR1 SGHTA and CDR2 FQGNSA. The CDR3 loop spans 13 amino acids. The germline V and J ends were trimmed by 5 bases and 3 bases, with 11 bases remaining between them. Written as DNA, the CDR3 is TGTGCCAGCAGCCGGGACGGACGCTACGAGCAGTACTTC. Protein: CASSRDGRYEQYF.

By sample fraction, this clone is medium-sized. The chain carries TRBV19 and TRBJ1-5, with unresolved D. In germline, CDR1 is LNHDA, CDR2 SQIVND (reference sequence). The V and J ends lost 3 bases and 6 bases respectively, with 9 bases between them. There are 13 residues in the CDR3. CDR3 amino acids: CASSIGVSQPQHF. The CDR3 coding sequence is TGTGCCAGTAGTATTGGGGTGAGTCAGCCCCAGCATTTT.